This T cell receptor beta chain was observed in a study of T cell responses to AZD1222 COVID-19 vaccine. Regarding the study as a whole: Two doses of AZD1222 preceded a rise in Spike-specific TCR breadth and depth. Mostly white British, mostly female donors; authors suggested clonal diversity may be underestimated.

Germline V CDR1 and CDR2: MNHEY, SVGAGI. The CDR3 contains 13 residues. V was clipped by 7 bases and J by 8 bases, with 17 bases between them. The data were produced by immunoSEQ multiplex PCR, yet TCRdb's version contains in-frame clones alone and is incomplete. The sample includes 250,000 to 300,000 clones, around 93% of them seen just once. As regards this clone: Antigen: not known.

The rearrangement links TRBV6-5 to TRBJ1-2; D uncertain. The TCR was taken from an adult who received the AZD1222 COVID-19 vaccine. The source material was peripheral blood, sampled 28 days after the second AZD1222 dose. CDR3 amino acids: CASISSGRAGYTF. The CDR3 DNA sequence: TGTGCCAGCATCTCGTCCGGGAGGGCGGGCTACACCTTC.